A selection of T cell receptor beta chains follows, all from one sample in a study of blood T cell repertoires in COVID-19. Assay: immunoSEQ multiplex PCR; the TCRdb copy retains only in-frame clones and omits some. The repertoire holds some 320,000 clones, with about 89% as singletons. Sequencing input: PBMCs or T cells enriched from blood (not recorded which). Every receptor here comes from a woman aged 25 to 39 who had recovered from COVID-19. Each CDR3 is given with its conserved first and last residue. Each record gives: CDR3 length, clone size, V gene, D gene, J gene, CDR3 DNA, CDR3 protein. The D gene is left open where the match is weak. Size is omitted from some rows. Given values are once, few, many or a class for expanded clones.

len: 15; abundance: NA; v_gene: TRBV24-1; d_gene: TRBD1; j_gene: TRBJ2-7; CDR3nt: TGTGCCACCAGTGATTCCAGGACAGGGGCCTACGAGCAGTACTTC; CDR3aa: CATSDSRTGAYEQYF
len: 13; abundance: NA; v_gene: TRBV11-2; d_gene: NA; j_gene: TRBJ1-2; CDR3nt: TGTGCCAGCAGCCCGGGGTTTTTGCGTGGCTACACCTTC; CDR3aa: CASSPGFLRGYTF
len: 15; abundance: NA; v_gene: TRBV16; d_gene: TRBD1; j_gene: TRBJ1-1; CDR3nt: TGTGCCAGCAGCCAAGAGACAGGGGGCTACACTGAAGCTTTCTTT; CDR3aa: CASSQETGGYTEAFF
len: 16; abundance: once; v_gene: TRBV5-4; d_gene: TRBD1; j_gene: TRBJ2-1; CDR3nt: TGTGCCAGCAGCATAGACCCGGGACAGGTCTACAATGAGCAGTTCTTC; CDR3aa: CASSIDPGQVYNEQFF
len: 13; abundance: NA; v_gene: TRBV6-5; d_gene: TRBD1; j_gene: TRBJ1-3; CDR3nt: TGTGCCAGCAGGACAGGGTTTGGAAACACCATATATTTT; CDR3aa: CASRTGFGNTIYF
len: 15; abundance: NA; v_gene: TRBV5-1; d_gene: TRBD1; j_gene: TRBJ2-7; CDR3nt: TGCGCCAGCAGCATCGGACAGGGTACAGCCTACGAGCAGTACTTC; CDR3aa: CASSIGQGTAYEQYF
len: 14; abundance: once; v_gene: TRBV28; d_gene: TRBD1; j_gene: TRBJ1-5; CDR3nt: TGTGCCAGCAGTTGGGGGACAGGCAATCAGCCCCAGCATTTT; CDR3aa: CASSWGTGNQPQHF
len: 14; abundance: few; v_gene: TRBV2; d_gene: TRBD1; j_gene: TRBJ2-2; CDR3nt: TGTGCCAGCAGCAGGGGGCGCGACACCGGGGAGCTGTTTTTT; CDR3aa: CASSRGRDTGELFF
len: 12; abundance: NA; v_gene: TRBV19; d_gene: TRBD1; j_gene: TRBJ2-5; CDR3nt: TGTGCCAGTAGTACCCACAGGGGAGACCAGTACTTC; CDR3aa: CASSTHRGDQYF
len: 16; abundance: NA; v_gene: TRBV7-2; d_gene: TRBD2; j_gene: TRBJ2-5; CDR3nt: TGTGCCAGCAGCTTATTTTCTAGCGGGGGAGGAGAGACCCAGTACTTC; CDR3aa: CASSLFSSGGGETQYF
len: 15; abundance: NA; v_gene: TRBV7-6; d_gene: TRBD1; j_gene: TRBJ1-1; CDR3nt: TGTGCCAGCAGCGCCCGACAGGGGCTGAACACTGAAGCTTTCTTT; CDR3aa: CASSARQGLNTEAFF
len: 11; abundance: NA; v_gene: TRBV9; d_gene: NA; j_gene: TRBJ1-2; CDR3nt: TGTGCCAGCAGCTCCCATGCGGGCTACACCTTC; CDR3aa: CASSSHAGYTF
len: 18; abundance: NA; v_gene: TRBV5-1; d_gene: NA; j_gene: TRBJ1-3; CDR3nt: TGCGCCAGCAGCTTGGGGCCCTTCCAACAGGGTTCTGGAAACACCATATATTTT; CDR3aa: CASSLGPFQQGSGNTIYF
len: 18; abundance: NA; v_gene: TRBV3-1/TRBV3-2; d_gene: TRBD2; j_gene: TRBJ2-3; CDR3nt: TGTGCCAGCAGCCGATGGCTAGCGGGGGGCGTCAGCACAGATACGCAGTATTTT; CDR3aa: CASSRWLAGGVSTDTQYF
len: 16; abundance: NA; v_gene: TRBV5-1; d_gene: NA; j_gene: TRBJ2-1; CDR3nt: TGCGCCAGCAGCCCGGAGTGGGTTAGCTCCTACAATGAGCAGTTCTTC; CDR3aa: CASSPEWVSSYNEQFF
len: 13; abundance: NA; v_gene: TRBV2; d_gene: TRBD1; j_gene: TRBJ1-2; CDR3nt: TGTGCCAGCAGTAACCTGGGACAGTATGGCTACACCTTC; CDR3aa: CASSNLGQYGYTF
len: 14; abundance: NA; v_gene: TRBV27; d_gene: NA; j_gene: TRBJ1-4; CDR3nt: TGTGCCAGCAGTTTATGGGGGGGAGATGAAAAACTGTTTTTT; CDR3aa: CASSLWGGDEKLFF